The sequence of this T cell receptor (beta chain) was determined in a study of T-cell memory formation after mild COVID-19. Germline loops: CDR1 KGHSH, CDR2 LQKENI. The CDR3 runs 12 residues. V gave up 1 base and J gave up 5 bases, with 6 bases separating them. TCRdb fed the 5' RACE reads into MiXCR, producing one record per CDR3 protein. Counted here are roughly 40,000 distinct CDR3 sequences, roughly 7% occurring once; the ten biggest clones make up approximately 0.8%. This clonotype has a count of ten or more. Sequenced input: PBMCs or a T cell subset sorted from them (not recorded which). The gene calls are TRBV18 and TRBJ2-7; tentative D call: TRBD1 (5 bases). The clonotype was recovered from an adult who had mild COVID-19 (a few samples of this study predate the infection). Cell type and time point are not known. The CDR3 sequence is CASSPRGNEQYF. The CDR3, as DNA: TGTGCCAGCTCACCACGGGGCAACGAGCAGTACTTC.